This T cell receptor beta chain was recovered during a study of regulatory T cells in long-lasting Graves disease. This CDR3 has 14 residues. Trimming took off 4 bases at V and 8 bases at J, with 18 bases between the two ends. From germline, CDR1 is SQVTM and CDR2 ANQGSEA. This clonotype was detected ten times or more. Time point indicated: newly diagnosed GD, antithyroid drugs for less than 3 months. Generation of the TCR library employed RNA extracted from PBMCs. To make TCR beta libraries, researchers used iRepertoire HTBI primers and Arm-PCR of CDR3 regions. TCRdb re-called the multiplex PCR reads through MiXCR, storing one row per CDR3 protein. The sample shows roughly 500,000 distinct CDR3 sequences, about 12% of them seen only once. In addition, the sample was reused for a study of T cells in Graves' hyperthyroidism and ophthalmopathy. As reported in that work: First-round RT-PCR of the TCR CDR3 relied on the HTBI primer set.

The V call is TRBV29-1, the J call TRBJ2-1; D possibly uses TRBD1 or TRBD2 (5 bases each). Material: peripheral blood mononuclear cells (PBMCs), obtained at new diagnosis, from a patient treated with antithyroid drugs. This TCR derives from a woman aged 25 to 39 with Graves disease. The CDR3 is CSVGGQGEADEQFF. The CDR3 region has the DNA TGCAGCGTTGGCGGGCAGGGAGAGGCGGATGAGCAGTTCTTC.